This TCR beta chain was recorded in a study of blood T cell repertoires in COVID-19. Study background: The United States, Italy and Spain provided the acute and convalescent COVID-19 samples.

The authors' processing: How many nucleated cells were present was estimated from reference gene primer amplification. Generated by immunoSEQ multiplex PCR, the TCRdb table keeps only in-frame clones and is missing some. V and J calls and clone size are given by that table; D and trimming were obtained from the DNA. The sample comprises about 380,000 clones, approximately 80% of which are singletons, and more than 0.95% rests with the top ten. V lost 4 bases to trimming and J lost 3 bases, with 9 bases between them. Germline CDR1 is SGHAT and CDR2 is FQNNGV. CDR3 length equals 13 residues. Only one count was recorded for this clone.

The sample consisted of peripheral blood. This clonotype originated in a human donor with acute or convalescent COVID-19. The donor label of this sample is uncertain. This chain connects TRBV11-2 to TRBJ1-1; a weak D match, TRBD1 (5 bases). For the CDR3, the DNA is TGTGCCAGCAGCTACGTCAGGGACACTGAAGCTTTCTTT. Translation: CASSYVRDTEAFF.